The 27 T cell receptor beta chains below were found in one sample sequenced in a study of blood T cell repertoires in COVID-19. TCRdb keeps only in-frame clones here, not all; method: immunoSEQ multiplex PCR. The table includes about 94,000 clones, 87% detected once. Material: peripheral blood. These receptors were taken from a human donor with acute or convalescent COVID-19. The donor label of this sample is uncertain.

This clone was picked up one time. The genes are TRBV9 and TRBJ2-3; TRBD2 agrees at 7 bases. CDR3 length: 15 amino acids. Germline CDR1 is SGDLS and CDR2 is YYNGEE. V shed 4 bases and J 1 base; nucleotides not matched to a gene: 6. Here the CDR3 DNA reads TGTGCCAGCAGCAGAGCGGGGCCCCGCACAGATACGCAGTATTTT. Its translation: CASSRAGPRTDTQYF. Supplemented by reference TRBV9 and TRBJ2-3, the full variable domain reads DSGVTQTPKHLITATGQRVTLRCSPRSGDLSVYWYQQSLDQGLQFLIQYYNGEERAKGNILERFSAQQFPDLHSELNLSSLELGDSALYFCASSRAGPRTDTQYFGPGTRLTVL.

The V and J genes are TRBV12-3 or TRBV12-4 and TRBJ1-2; TRBD1 is a possible D gene (6 bases). The CDR3 spans 13 residues. The V end was cut by 6 bases, the J end by 2 bases, with 10 bases between. CDR3 DNA: TGTGCCAGCAGAGGAGGACAGAACTATGGCTACACCTTC. Translation: CASRGGQNYGYTF.

On this clone: The junction departs from germline at one end; a sequencing error may be responsible. The gene calls are TRBV7-7 and TRBJ2-1; 8 nucleotides agree with TRBD2. The germline gives CDR1 SSHAT, CDR2 FNYEAQ (reference sequence). The CDR3 consists of 14 residues. The CDR3 bases are TGTGCTAGCAGCCGTAGCGGGGCGAACAATGAGCAGTTCTTC. Residues: CASSRSGANNEQFF.

V usage is TRBV4-1 and J usage is TRBJ2-3, with TRBD2 as a possible D gene (5 bases). Germline-derived CDR1 and CDR2 are MGHRA and YSYEKL. V dropped 4 bases and J dropped 0 bases, with 14 bases sitting between them. The CDR3 loop spans 16 amino acids. The CDR3 is CASSPRGAISTDTQYF. The CDR3 bases are TGCGCCAGCAGCCCACGGGGAGCGATTAGCACAGATACGCAGTATTTT.

The V gene is TRBV7-8, the J gene TRBJ1-5; the D is unclear. The CDR3 spans 14 residues. Germline V gene lookup returns CDR1 SGHVS and CDR2 FQNEAQ. The V end lost 1 base, the J end lost 4 bases, and 8 bases lay between the germline ends. CDR3 protein: CASSLDRRNQPQHF. The CDR3 nucleotides are TGTGCCAGCAGCTTAGATCGGAGAAATCAGCCCCAGCATTTT.

In DNA form, the CDR3 reads TGTGCCAGCAGCTGGTCGCGAACTGAAGCTTTCTTT. It is translated as CASSWSRTEAFF. The chain joins TRBV5-8 to TRBJ1-1; D remains ambiguous. The CDR3 has 12 amino acids. Trimming pared 3 bases from V and 5 bases from J, leaving 8 bases between. CDR1 is SGHTS, CDR2 YDEGEE, per germline.

The genes are TRBV6-4 and TRBJ1-2; a possible D gene is TRBD1 (5 bases). The CDR3 runs 14 residues. Trimming shortened V by 7 bases and J by 4 bases, and 16 bases separated the two germline ends. Germline values: CDR1 MRHNA, CDR2 SNTAGT. Here the CDR3 DNA reads TGTGCCAGCACCCCCGGCGGGGGATCCTATGGCTACACCTTC. It encodes CASTPGGGSYGYTF.

The chain is built from TRBV5-4 and TRBJ1-1, with TRBD1 identical over 10 bases. The V segment lost 5 bases and the J segment 7 bases; nucleotides outside the gene matches: 11. This CDR3 comprises 15 residues. The germline V gene encodes CDR1 SGHNT and CDR2 YYREEE (reference sequence). The CDR3 DNA reads as TGTGCCAGCAGTTTTGGGGACAGGGGTTACGGTGAAGCTTTCTTT. Its translation: CASSFGDRGYGEAFF.

The chain recombines TRBV4-3 with TRBJ2-2, with TRBD1 matching 8 bases. The CDR3 runs 17 residues. Germline CDR1 is LGHNA and CDR2 is YSLEER. The J segment lost 4 bases and the V segment lost 0 bases, leaving 7 bases of the junction unmatched. The CDR3 loop reads CASSQDLSRGLTGELFF. As DNA, the CDR3 is TGCGCCAGCAGCCAAGATCTTAGCAGGGGGCTCACCGGGGAGCTGTTTTTT.

V usage is TRBV7-2 and J usage is TRBJ2-3; TRBD2 aligns across 8 bases. In germline, CDR1 is SGHTA, CDR2 FQGNSA. The V gene end was trimmed by 4 bases and the J gene end by 8 bases; junction bases not matched to a gene: 8. The CDR3 has 14 amino acids. CDR3: CASSSPPSGRTQYF. DNA of the CDR3: TGTGCCAGCAGCTCACCCCCTAGCGGGCGTACGCAGTATTTT.

In DNA form, the CDR3 reads TGTGCCAGCAGCCCTACGGACAGAAGATTCGCAGATACGCAGTATTTT. Protein product: CASSPTDRRFADTQYF. The chain combines TRBV7-9 with TRBJ2-3; D may be TRBD1 (6 bases). Germline V gene data show CDR1 as SEHNR and CDR2 as FQNEAQ (reference sequence). The CDR3 has 16 amino acids. Trimming left V 5 bases short and J 4 bases short, with 19 bases between.

V gene TRBV30 combines with J gene TRBJ1-1; 9 bases map to TRBD1. Germline V gene lookup returns CDR1 GTSNPN and CDR2 SVGIG (reference sequence). The CDR3 runs 14 residues. The V segment lost 3 bases and the J segment 5 bases; nucleotides outside the gene matches: 7. The CDR3 DNA reads as TGTGCCTGGAGCCGGGGGACAGGGAGGACTGAAGCTTTCTTT. Translated: CAWSRGTGRTEAFF.

The chain is built from TRBV7-3 and TRBJ1-1; 8 bases line up with TRBD1. Germline V gene lookup returns CDR1 SGHTA and CDR2 FQGTGA. The CDR3 has 15 amino acids. The trim removed 5 bases at V and 0 bases at J, leaving 5 bases unmatched. In DNA form, the CDR3 reads TGTGCCAGCAGCCCAATGACAGGGGTGAACACTGAAGCTTTCTTT. It yields the protein CASSPMTGVNTEAFF.

This clone has just a few counts. In DNA, the CDR3 is TGTGCCAGCAGCCAAGATATGGGATACAGGGCTCTTTACGAGCAGTACTTC. The encoded protein is CASSQDMGYRALYEQYF. This sequence joins TRBV4-2 and TRBJ2-7, with D maybe TRBD1 (6 bases). The germline gives CDR1 LGHNA, CDR2 YNFKEQ. The V end lost 0 bases, the J end lost 4 bases, and 19 bases lay between the germline ends. The CDR3 has 17 amino acids.

The chain couples TRBV18 to TRBJ2-7; 9 bases fit TRBD1. From germline, CDR1 is KGHSH and CDR2 LQKENI. The length of the CDR3 is 16 residues. Trimming removed 5 bases from V and 2 bases from J; junction bases left unmatched: 10. CDR3 DNA: TGTGCCAGCTCATCTACAGGGGGCCTCCCACCCTACGAGCAGTACTTC. As protein: CASSSTGGLPPYEQYF.

V gene TRBV28 combines with J gene TRBJ1-5; TRBD1 might be the D (6 bases). Trimming cost V 6 bases and J 0 bases, with 9 bases left between them. This CDR3 has 14 residues. CDR1 and CDR2 from the germline V gene are MDHEN and SYDVKM. This chain's CDR3 is CASRQGYSNQPQHF. The CDR3 DNA sequence: TGTGCCAGCAGACAGGGCTATAGCAATCAGCCCCAGCATTTT.

The chain carries TRBV19 and TRBJ1-1; 8 bases map to TRBD1. Losses at the gene ends were 5 bases for V and 7 bases for J; bases not matched to a gene: 6. The length of the CDR3 is 13 residues. Per germline, CDR1 LNHDA and CDR2 SQIVND (reference sequence). CDR3 sequence reads: CASSPRQGFEAFF. The CDR3 coding sequence is TGTGCCAGTAGTCCTCGACAGGGGTTTGAAGCTTTCTTT.

This chain joins TRBV11-2 and TRBJ2-5; 7 bases match TRBD1. The CDR3 consists of 14 residues. Germline V gene sequence: CDR1 SGHAT, CDR2 FQNNGV. J gave up 5 bases and V 7 bases, and 10 bases lay outside the gene matches. CDR3: CASTGQVKGETQYF. CDR3 in DNA: TGTGCCAGCACCGGACAGGTTAAGGGGGAGACCCAGTACTTC. Full variable domain (missing parts from reference TRBV11-2 and TRBJ2-5): EAGVAQSPRYKIIEKRQSVAFWCNPISGHATLYWYQQILGQGPKLLIQFQNNGVVDDSQLPKDRFSAERLKGVDSTLKIQPAKLEDSAVYLCASTGQVKGETQYFGPGTRLLVL.

The V gene is TRBV5-4, the J gene TRBJ1-6; D not resolved. Trimming removed 4 bases from V and 15 bases from J, with 20 bases in between. CDR1 SGHNT and CDR2 YYREEE come from the germline V gene (reference sequence). The CDR3 contains 14 residues. Here the CDR3 DNA reads TGTGCCAGCAGCACCGAGGGAGCAGGACGGCACCTCCACTTT. Translated, it gives CASSTEGAGRHLHF. The whole variable domain, filled in from reference TRBV5-4 and TRBJ1-6, reads ETGVTQSPTHLIKTRGQQVTLRCSSQSGHNTVSWYQQALGQGPQFIFQYYREEENGRGNFPPRFSGLQFPNYSSELNVNALELDDSALYLCASSTEGAGRHLHFGNGTRLTVT.

This chain uses TRBV5-1 with TRBJ2-5, with D possibly being TRBD1 (6 bases). V was clipped by 0 bases and J by 5 bases, with 14 bases between them. This CDR3 region has 15 residues. The germline V gene encodes CDR1 SGHRS and CDR2 YFSETQ. CDR3 in amino acids: CASSLVPGVGETQYF. CDR3 coding DNA: TGCGCCAGCAGCTTGGTCCCAGGGGTGGGGGAGACCCAGTACTTC.

The chain carries TRBV19 and TRBJ1-2; the match to TRBD1 covers 10 bases. Germline V gene lookup returns CDR1 LNHDA and CDR2 SQIVND (reference sequence). V dropped 4 bases and J dropped 3; count of bases not matched to a gene: 14. The CDR3 sequence is 18 residues long. This chain's CDR3 is CASSTIPSTGGKDYGYTF. CDR3 coding DNA: TGTGCCAGTAGTACAATTCCGTCGACAGGGGGCAAGGACTATGGCTACACCTTC.

This clone was seen more than once but under ten times. The CDR3 loop is CASSRGPGLESNEQFF. CDR3 in DNA: TGCGCCAGCAGCCGTGGCCCGGGACTAGAATCAAATGAGCAGTTCTTC. The V and J genes are TRBV4-1 and TRBJ2-1; TRBD2 matches at 8 bases. The germline gives CDR1 MGHRA, CDR2 YSYEKL. Trimming cost V 4 bases and J 7 bases; bases outside gene matches: 12. The CDR3 length is 16 residues.

This clone appeared many times. This rearrangement joins TRBV3-1 (or the pseudogene TRBV3-2) to TRBJ1-2; TRBD1 aligns across 8 bases. The CDR3 loop spans 17 amino acids. After removal of 1 base from V and 4 bases from J, the junction contained 11 bases not matched to a gene. In germline, CDR1 is LGHDT, CDR2 YNNKEL (reference sequence). Here the CDR3 reads CASSQVDTGTGVYGYTF. The CDR3 DNA reads as TGTGCCAGCAGCCAAGTAGATACCGGGACAGGAGTCTATGGCTACACCTTC.

This clone came up a few times. V gene TRBV5-4 combines with J gene TRBJ2-7; 9 bases align to TRBD2. This CDR3 spans 16 amino acids. Losses at the gene ends were 7 bases for V and 5 bases for J; bases not matched to a gene: 16. CDR1 is SGHNT and CDR2 is YYREEE in the germline V gene (reference sequence). The CDR3 here is CASGKNLAGRSHEQYF. The CDR3 nucleotides are TGTGCCAGCGGTAAGAACCTAGCGGGGCGGTCCCACGAGCAGTACTTC.

The chain uses TRBV5-1 and TRBJ1-4; maybe TRBD1 (6 bases). Germline CDR1 is SGHRS and CDR2 is YFSETQ. The CDR3 sequence is 15 residues long. V gave up 4 bases and J gave up 5 bases, with 15 bases separating them. CDR3 in DNA: TGCGCCAGCAGCGGGGGGGCAGGGATAAATGAAAAACTGTTTTTT. Translating gives CASSGGAGINEKLFF.

The chain carries TRBV11-2 and TRBJ2-5; TRBD2 aligns across 10 bases. Unmatched junction bases numbered 7, after V lost 4 bases and J lost 8 bases. There are 14 residues in the CDR3. Germline V gene lookup returns CDR1 SGHAT and CDR2 FQNNGV. The CDR3 DNA follows: TGTGCCAGCAGCTACACCGGGACTAGCGTTACCCAGTACTTC. Residues: CASSYTGTSVTQYF.

The chain is built from TRBV15 and TRBJ2-7; TRBD1 agrees at 9 bases. The V segment lost 3 bases and the J segment 2 bases; nucleotides outside the gene matches: 2. There are 14 residues in the CDR3. In germline, CDR1 is LNHNV, CDR2 YYDKDF (reference sequence). CDR3 protein: CATSRGQGAYEQYF. Here the CDR3 DNA reads TGTGCCACCAGCAGGGGACAGGGAGCCTACGAGCAGTACTTC.